This T cell receptor beta chain was observed in a study of blood T cell repertoires in COVID-19. Study-level background: COVID-19 samples, acute and convalescent, were from the United States, Italy and Spain.

This CDR3 comprises 13 residues. The germline CDR1 and CDR2 sequences are SNHLY and FYNNEI. V shed 7 bases, J shed 4 bases, and the junction held 6 bases outside the gene matches. TCRdb's table, derived via immunoSEQ multiplex PCR, lists solely in-frame clones and lacks some. The table lists 360,000 or so clones, about 90% of them singletons, with almost 3% in the top ten. Sequencing was done on a sample of PBMCs or T cells enriched from blood (not recorded which). The chain employs TRBV2 and TRBJ2-7; 8 nucleotides agree with TRBD1. This TCR was recovered from a woman aged 30 to 39 who had recovered from COVID-19. The CDR3, as DNA: TGTGCCAGCACCCTGACAGGGGCGTACGAGCAGTACTTC. This codes for CASTLTGAYEQYF. Variable domain in full (rest from reference TRBV2 and TRBJ2-7): EPEVTQTPSHQVTQMGQEVILRCVPISNHLYFYWYRQILGQKVEFLVSFYNNEISEKSEIFDDQFSVERPDGSNFTLKIRSTKLEDSAMYFCASTLTGAYEQYFGPGTRLTVT.